The T cell receptor beta chain under discussion was sequenced for a study of T cell responses to AZD1222 COVID-19 vaccine. Broader study findings: Increased Spike-specific TCR breadth and depth were observed after two AZD1222 doses.

V dropped 4 bases and J dropped 6 bases, with 10 bases sitting between them. CDR1 is SGHRS, CDR2 YFSETQ, per germline. The CDR3 is 12 amino acids. To note about this clone: The target antigen is unknown.

Only in-frame clones appear in the TCRdb table, and some are missing; sequencing was by immunoSEQ multiplex PCR. The data hold 110,000 to 150,000 clones, with approximately 92% observed a single time. V and J are TRBV5-1 and TRBJ1-1, with D tentatively TRBD1 (5 bases). The sequencing here drew on peripheral blood, taken on day 0 of AZD1222 vaccination. The TCR sequence derives from an adult in good health. The CDR3 reads CASSGAISEAFF. The CDR3 DNA reads as TGCGCCAGCAGCGGGGCAATATCTGAAGCTTTCTTT.